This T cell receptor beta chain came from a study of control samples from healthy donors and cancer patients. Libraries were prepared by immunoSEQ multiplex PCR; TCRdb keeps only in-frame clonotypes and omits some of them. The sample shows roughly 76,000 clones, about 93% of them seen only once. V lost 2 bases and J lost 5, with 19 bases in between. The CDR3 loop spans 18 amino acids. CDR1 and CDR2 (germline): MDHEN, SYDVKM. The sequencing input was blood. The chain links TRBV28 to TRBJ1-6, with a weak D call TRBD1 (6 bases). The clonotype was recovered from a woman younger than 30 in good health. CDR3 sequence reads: CASSLAVEQGNNNSPLHF. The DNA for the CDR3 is TGTGCCAGCAGTTTAGCCGTAGAACAGGGCAATAATAATTCACCCCTCCACTTT.